This T cell receptor (beta chain) was obtained from a study of molecular identifiers for immune sequencing clone quantification. Points from the study as a whole: Clones above 20 RNA copies held over 98% of effector molecules, under 1% in naive cells.

Of note for this clonotype: As yet, its antigen is unknown. This clone may be a read error of a much larger clone one base away.

CDR3 length equals 13 residues. MiXCR, applied by TCRdb to the PCR reads, yields one record per CDR3 protein. The sample includes 490,000 or so distinct CDR3 sequences, over 20% of them seen just once. This receptor was obtained from a human donor in good health. Some libraries in this study had Jurkat cell RNA spiked in. The chain carries TRBV12-3 or TRBV12-4 and TRBJ1-2; D is unclear. Specimen: naive CD8+ T cells from blood, with Jurkat cell RNA spiked in. Regarding subset: FACS-sorted CD8+CD4-CCR7+CD45RA+ naive T cells. CDR3 bases: TGTGCCAACAGTTCCCCCGTCCGCTATGGCTACACCTTC. Its protein product is CANSSPVRYGYTF.